These 12 T cell receptor beta chains came from one sample sequenced in a study of molecular identifiers for immune sequencing clone quantification. TCRdb processed the PCR reads anew with MiXCR; each CDR3 protein has one entry. The sample consists of about 640,000 distinct CDR3 sequences, less than 20% of them appearing once. Sample: naive CD8+ T cells from blood, with Jurkat cell RNA spiked in. Stated subset: FACS-sorted CD8+CD4-CCR7+CD45RA+ naive T cells. The receptors derive from a human donor in good health. Some libraries in this study had Jurkat cell RNA spiked in.

The chain combines TRBV19 with TRBJ2-2, with D possibly being TRBD2 (6 bases). V was clipped by 7 bases and J by 6 bases, with 12 bases between them. CDR3 length: 13 amino acids. Germline values: CDR1 LNHDA, CDR2 SQIVND (reference sequence). CDR3: CASTLGGPGELFF. The CDR3 DNA sequence: TGTGCCAGTACCCTGGGGGGACCCGGGGAGCTGTTTTTT.

This chain joins TRBV19 and TRBJ1-5; D is uncertain. With 7 bases removed from V and 3 bases from J, the gap between germline ends came to 7 bases. In germline, CDR1 is LNHDA, CDR2 SQIVND (reference sequence). The CDR3 sequence is 12 residues long. DNA for the CDR3: TGTGCCAGTAAGGGCACCAATCAGCCCCAGCATTTT. Protein product: CASKGTNQPQHF.

The genes are TRBV7-9 and TRBJ2-7; TRBD2 aligns across 8 bases. The CDR3 runs 14 residues. The V segment lost 5 bases and the J segment 1 base; nucleotides outside the gene matches: 4. Germline-derived CDR1 and CDR2 are SEHNR and FQNEAQ (reference sequence). The CDR3 sequence: CASSRGGVSYEQYF. DNA for the CDR3: TGTGCCAGCAGCCGGGGGGGGGTGTCCTACGAGCAGTACTTC.

The rearrangement uses TRBV20-1 and TRBJ2-7; the D is unclear. V was shortened by 0 bases and J by 2 bases, with 11 bases between the two germline ends. This CDR3 has 14 amino acids. Germline values: CDR1 DFQATT, CDR2 SNEGSKA (reference sequence). CDR3 DNA: TGCAGTGCTAGAGATACCATTTACGCCTACGAGCAGTACTTC. This translates into CSARDTIYAYEQYF.

Remarks on this clonotype: A much larger clone lies one base from this, so it may be a read error. The V and J genes are TRBV4-3 and TRBJ1-4; TRBD1 aligns across 8 bases. Germline CDR1 is LGHNA and CDR2 is YSLEER. With 8 bases clipped from V and 1 base from J, the junction kept 9 bases outside the gene matches. The CDR3 sequence is 16 residues long. CDR3: CASFPTTGGTNEKLFF. The CDR3 DNA sequence: TGCGCCAGCTTCCCAACAACAGGGGGAACTAATGAAAAACTGTTTTTT.

This clonotype has a handful of counts. Possible read error: a much larger clone is one base away. The V call is TRBV29-1, the J call TRBJ2-2; the match to TRBD1 covers 10 bases. From germline, CDR1 is SQVTM and CDR2 ANQGSEA. This CDR3 spans 14 amino acids. With 8 bases clipped from V and 4 bases from J, the junction kept 7 bases outside the gene matches. CDR3 loop: CSIDRGQGTGELFF. CDR3 DNA sequence: TGCAGCATCGACAGGGGGCAAGGCACCGGGGAGCTGTTTTTT.

Here the CDR3 reads CASTGRGYAGTQYF. The CDR3 region has the DNA TGTGCCAGCACCGGTCGGGGGTACGCGGGTACGCAGTATTTT. This chain uses TRBV27 with TRBJ2-3, with TRBD2 as a possible D gene (6 bases). The germline V and J ends were trimmed by 7 bases and 8 bases, with 19 bases remaining between them. The CDR3 is made up of 14 amino acids. CDR1 is MNHEY and CDR2 is SMNVEV in the germline V gene (reference sequence).

This clonotype was found many times. This CDR3 reads CASSQDPSGGLEAFF. The DNA for the CDR3 is TGCGCCAGCAGCCAAGACCCTTCTGGGGGCCTTGAAGCTTTCTTT. This chain links TRBV4-3 with TRBJ1-1, with a possible D match to TRBD1 (6 bases). V dropped 0 bases and J dropped 7 bases, with 15 bases sitting between them. The CDR3 totals 15 residues. CDR1 LGHNA and CDR2 YSLEER come from the germline V gene.

This clonotype showed up just a few times. The rearrangement joins TRBV10-3 to TRBJ2-7; D not certain. The CDR3 is 14 amino acids. Trimming removed 0 bases at V and 0 bases at J, with 6 bases between. Germline V gene lookup returns CDR1 ENHRY and CDR2 SYGVKD. The CDR3 is CAISESYGSYEQYF. CDR3 DNA: TGTGCCATCAGTGAGTCGTATGGCTCCTACGAGCAGTACTTC.

This clonotype was picked up many times. The genes are TRBV29-1 and TRBJ2-1, with 7 nucleotides matching TRBD1. CDR1 SQVTM and CDR2 ANQGSEA come from the germline V gene. The CDR3 covers 14 residues. Trimming at V came to 4 bases and at J to 1 base, leaving 4 bases not matched to a gene. In DNA form, the CDR3 reads TGCAGCGTTGGGGACAGAGCTTCCTACAATGAGCAGTTCTTC. Its translation: CSVGDRASYNEQFF.

This clonotype was detected many times. The genes are TRBV11-2 and TRBJ2-7; D tentatively fits TRBD1 or TRBD2 (5 bases each). Trimming left V 5 bases short and J 6 bases short, with 14 bases between. CDR3 length: 13 amino acids. In germline, CDR1 is SGHAT, CDR2 FQNNGV. In DNA, the CDR3 is TGTGCCAGCAGCCTTAGCCCCGGGGCCGAGCAGTACTTC. Its translation is CASSLSPGAEQYF.

This chain links TRBV19 with TRBJ2-7; 11 bases are a match to TRBD2. The CDR3 length is 16 residues. Germline CDR1 is LNHDA and CDR2 is SQIVND (reference sequence). V shed 5 bases, J shed 3 bases, and the junction held 9 bases outside the gene matches. CDR3 sequence: CASSPLAGTSGYEQYF. The CDR3 DNA sequence: TGTGCCAGTAGTCCGCTCGCCGGGACTAGCGGCTACGAGCAGTACTTC.